One sample yielded the 21 T cell receptor beta chains listed below, sequenced in a study of T cells in Graves' hyperthyroidism and ophthalmopathy. The CDR3 regions of TCR beta were amplified from RNA transcripts. An initial round of RT-PCR targeting the TCR CDR3 relied on the HTBI primer set. One entry per CDR3 protein, called by TCRdb with MiXCR from the multiplex PCR reads. Altogether approximately 640,000 distinct CDR3 sequences are present, 15% to 20% being singletons, with the ten largest covering 3.8%. Source material: blood. The receptors were sampled from a woman aged 25 to 39 with Graves' hyperthyroidism.

This clonotype turned up a few times. The chain recombines TRBV12-3 or TRBV12-4 with TRBJ2-1; D unclear. V was cut by 5 bases and J by 7 bases, with 18 bases left in between. The CDR3 has 15 residues. The CDR3 nucleotides read TGTGCCAGCAGTCTCCAGGACCTGCACGGGAATGAGCAGTTCTTC. Translated, it gives CASSLQDLHGNEQFF.

The rearrangement joins TRBV6-5 to TRBJ2-5; 10 bases agree with TRBD2. The junction had 8 bases not matched to a gene; V was cut back by 2 bases and J by 5 bases. The CDR3 length is 16 residues. Per germline, CDR1 MNHEY and CDR2 SVGAGI. The CDR3 loop is CASSYPRAGGGETQYF. The CDR3 nucleotides read TGTGCCAGCAGTTACCCAAGAGCGGGAGGGGGCGAGACCCAGTACTTC.

This clonotype was found many times. The chain joins TRBV20-1 to TRBJ2-3, with TRBD2 matching 13 bases. The junction had 2 bases not matched to a gene; V was cut back by 5 bases and J by 3 bases. Germline assignment: CDR1 DFQATT and CDR2 SNEGSKA (reference sequence). The CDR3 has 14 residues. DNA of the CDR3: TGCAGTGCTTCGACTAGCGGGAGGACAGATACGCAGTATTTT. This translates into CSASTSGRTDTQYF.

This clonotype has a count of ten or more. The CDR3 is CSVLTSTDTQYF. The CDR3 DNA reads TGCAGCGTCCTGACTAGCACAGATACGCAGTATTTT. The chain uses TRBV29-1 and TRBJ2-3, with D uncertain. The CDR3 totals 12 residues. Trimming took 6 bases from V and 0 from J, leaving 7 bases between them. CDR1 is SQVTM, CDR2 ANQGSEA, per germline.

This clonotype was found many times. The chain uses TRBV12-3 or TRBV12-4 and TRBJ2-5, with 10 bases that match TRBD2. There are 15 residues in the CDR3. V trimming: 6 bases; J trimming: 4 bases; junction bases outside the gene matches: 8. Here the CDR3 reads CASRTGTSALETQYF. The CDR3 DNA reads as TGTGCCAGCAGAACCGGGACTAGCGCTTTAGAGACCCAGTACTTC.

The rearrangement uses TRBV9 and TRBJ2-5, with D perhaps matching TRBD2 (6 bases). The CDR3 extends over 15 amino acids. Germline assignment: CDR1 SGDLS and CDR2 YYNGEE. The V and J ends lost 4 bases and 4 bases respectively, with 17 bases between them. The CDR3 region has the DNA TGTGCCAGCAGCCCCGGAGTAGCGGCTCTAGAGACCCAGTACTTC. It codes for CASSPGVAALETQYF. The variable domain in full, completed from reference TRBV9 and TRBJ2-5, reads DSGVTQTPKHLITATGQRVTLRCSPRSGDLSVYWYQQSLDQGLQFLIQYYNGEERAKGNILERFSAQQFPDLHSELNLSSLELGDSALYFCASSPGVAALETQYFGPGTRLLVL.

The table lists this clonotype with many counts. V usage is TRBV12-5 and J usage is TRBJ1-5; TRBD1 matches at 7 bases. The CDR3 length is 14 residues. The ends lost 7 bases at V and 9 bases at J; junction bases unmatched: 12. From germline, CDR1 is LGHNT and CDR2 FRNRAP. This CDR3 reads CASARDSDQGPQHF. CDR3 bases: TGTGCTAGTGCCCGGGACAGCGATCAGGGGCCCCAGCATTTT.

This clonotype was observed at least ten times. The V gene is TRBV28, the J gene TRBJ1-1; TRBD1 is a possible D gene (5 bases). The CDR3 length is 14 residues. Trimming removed 3 bases from V and 2 bases from J, with 10 bases in between. Germline V CDR1 and CDR2: MDHEN, SYDVKM. The CDR3 protein is CASSFPGPNTEAFF. The CDR3 DNA reads TGTGCCAGCAGTTTCCCGGGACCAAACACTGAAGCTTTCTTT.

This clonotype was recorded at least ten times. V and J are TRBV28 and TRBJ2-7; D perhaps matches TRBD2 (5 bases). Trimming removed 1 base at V and 3 bases at J, with 19 bases between. The CDR3 contains 17 residues. Germline CDR1 and CDR2: MDHEN and SYDVKM. The CDR3 loop reads CASSLYPGTKTNYEQYF. As DNA, the CDR3 is TGTGCCAGCAGTTTATATCCGGGAACAAAGACTAACTACGAGCAGTACTTC.

This clonotype occurred once. A read error may be the cause here, since a much bigger clone is one base away. This chain links TRBV29-1 with TRBJ2-1; D is unclear. Gene TRBJ2-7 matches the end of the DNA better, so the J call may be wrong. The CDR3 extends over 14 amino acids. CDR1 is SQVTM, CDR2 ANQGSEA, per germline. CDR3 amino acids: CSVEATTLYNEQYF. For the CDR3, the DNA is TGCAGCGTTGAGGCTACAACCCTCTACAATGAGCAGTACTTC.

The table lists this clonotype with many counts. The rearrangement links TRBV7-2 to TRBJ2-1; D perhaps matches TRBD2 (6 bases). Trimming pared 0 bases from V and 2 bases from J, leaving 14 bases between. This CDR3 is 17 amino acids long. The germline CDR1 and CDR2 sequences are SGHTA and FQGNSA. The DNA of the CDR3 is TGTGCCAGCAGCTTAGCCACTAGCCTTCGGACCTACAATGAGCAGTTCTTC. Protein sequence: CASSLATSLRTYNEQFF.

This clonotype was detected many times. The chain links TRBV6-7 to TRBJ2-7, with D perhaps TRBD2 (6 bases). TRBV6-7 qualifies as an ORF whose function is uncertain. This CDR3 contains 15 residues. Trimming left V 3 bases short and J 2 bases short, with 14 bases between. The CDR3 region is CASSYTGEGTYEQYF. The DNA of the CDR3 is TGTGCCAGCAGTTATACGGGGGAAGGGACCTACGAGCAGTACTTC.

There are many counts of this clonotype. This chain links TRBV11-2 with TRBJ2-1; D not certain. The CDR3 contains 14 residues. With 2 bases removed from V and 1 base from J, the gap between germline ends came to 6 bases. Germline CDR1 and CDR2: SGHAT and FQNNGV. The CDR3 is CASSLTPSYNEQFF. Here the CDR3 DNA reads TGTGCCAGCAGCTTAACCCCTTCCTACAATGAGCAGTTCTTC.

This chain connects TRBV6-2 or TRBV6-3 to TRBJ2-2; TRBD1 might be the D (6 bases). V dropped 6 bases and J dropped 1 base, with 15 bases sitting between them. The CDR3 contains 16 residues. The germline CDR1 and CDR2 sequences are MNHEY and SVGEGT. Here the CDR3 DNA reads TGTGCCAGCAGAACACCTCGGACAGAGAACACCGGGGAGCTGTTTTTT. This gives the protein CASRTPRTENTGELFF.

This clonotype was seen a few times. This chain connects TRBV29-1 to TRBJ1-1, with D tentatively TRBD1 (5 bases). Trimming shortened V by 3 bases and J by 0 bases, and 8 bases separated the two germline ends. This CDR3 spans 13 amino acids. Germline lookup yields CDR1 SQVTM and CDR2 ANQGSEA. The CDR3 DNA follows: TGCAGCGTTGAGGCAGGGATGAACACTGAAGCTTTCTTT. Translating gives CSVEAGMNTEAFF. The variable domain in full, completed from reference TRBV29-1 and TRBJ1-1, reads SAVISQKPSRDICQRGTSLTIQCQVDSQVTMMFWYRQQPGQSLTLIATANQGSEATYESGFVIDKFPISRPNLTFSTLTVSNMSPEDSSIYLCSVEAGMNTEAFFGQGTRLTVV.

At least ten counts were recorded for this clonotype. V is TRBV20-1 and J is TRBJ2-7; D is ambiguous. The CDR3 has 12 residues. Trimming removed 2 bases from V and 4 bases from J, with 9 bases in between. Germline V CDR1 and CDR2: DFQATT, SNEGSKA (reference sequence). CDR3 residues: CSARQNNYEQYF. The CDR3 nucleotides are TGCAGTGCTAGACAGAATAATTACGAGCAGTACTTC.

This clonotype showed up many times. V gene TRBV28 combines with J gene TRBJ2-5; D tentatively reads TRBD1 or TRBD2 (5 bases each). Germline CDR1 and CDR2: MDHEN and SYDVKM. Trimming pared 6 bases from V and 5 bases from J, leaving 22 bases between. CDR3 length: 16 residues. This CDR3 reads CASSSPRGPTGETQYF. The CDR3 nucleotides are TGTGCCAGCAGCTCTCCCCGGGGACCCACGGGGGAGACCCAGTACTTC. Looking up the rest from reference TRBV28 and TRBJ2-5 gives the full variable domain: DVKVTQSSRYLVKRTGEKVFLECVQDMDHENMFWYRQDPGLGLRLIYFSYDVKMKEKGDIPEGYSVSREKKERFSLILESASTNQTSMYLCASSSPRGPTGETQYFGPGTRLLVL.

This clonotype was counted ten times or more. The rearrangement links TRBV12-3 or TRBV12-4 to TRBJ1-2; D gene ambiguous. The ends were cut back, 7 bases at V and 8 bases at J, with 11 bases in the middle. The CDR3 spans 11 residues. The CDR3 loop reads CASNPLGGYTF. In DNA, the CDR3 is TGTGCCAGCAATCCCTTGGGAGGCTACACCTTC.

Comment on this clonotype: A read error may be the cause here, since a much bigger clone is one base away. The chain is built from TRBV9 and TRBJ2-7, with TRBD2 matching over 9 bases. The junction had 11 bases not matched to a gene; V was cut back by 3 bases and J by 7 bases. This CDR3 has 15 residues. Germline CDR1 reads SGDLS; CDR2 reads YYNGEE. DNA for the CDR3: TGTGCCAGCAGCGGCGGGGCGGGAGGGCTCGATGAGCAGTACTTC. This codes for CASSGGAGGLDEQYF.

This clonotype was seen repeatedly, ten times or more. The V and J genes are TRBV29-1 and TRBJ2-1; 7 positions agree with TRBD2. J gave up 6 bases and V 4 bases, and 9 bases lay outside the gene matches. CDR3 length: 14 amino acids. Germline V gene sequence: CDR1 SQVTM, CDR2 ANQGSEA. DNA of the CDR3: TGCAGCGTTGCCAGCGGCGGGAGTGGCAATGAGCAGTTCTTC. It yields the protein CSVASGGSGNEQFF.

This clonotype was seen only a few times. The V gene is TRBV12-3 or TRBV12-4, the J gene TRBJ1-4; tentatively, D is TRBD1 (6 bases). The CDR3 is 16 amino acids. V dropped 3 bases and J dropped 2 bases, with 13 bases sitting between them. CDR3 coding DNA: TGTGCCAGCAGTTTCGGCAGGGGTATCACTAATGAAAAACTGTTTTTT. Translating it yields CASSFGRGITNEKLFF.